A selection of T cell receptor beta chains follows, all from one sample in a study of shared clonotypes between healthy human individuals. Assay: immunoSEQ multiplex PCR; the TCRdb copy retains only in-frame clones and omits some. The sample has some 900,000 clones, over 75% seen once. Sequenced material: memory CD4+ T cells sorted from blood. These receptors came from a man between 18 and 35 years old in good health. Each CDR3 is given with its conserved first and last residue. The D gene is left open where the match is weak. A clone size is listed for some rows: how often the clone was seen (once, few, many), or a class if it is expanded.

D | J | size | V | DNA | CDR3
TRBD2 | TRBJ2-1 | - | TRBV30 | TGTGCCTGCGGATCGGGACTATTGTTCTTC | CACGSGLLFF
TRBD2 | TRBJ2-3 | once | TRBV5-1 | TGCGCCAGCAGCTCCCTCACTAGCGGTACAGATACGCAGTATTTT | CASSSLTSGTDTQYF
TRBD2 | TRBJ2-1 | few | TRBV6-1 | TGTGCCAGCAGTGAAATGAGCGGGGGGTACAATGAGCAGTTCTTC | CASSEMSGGYNEQFF
- | TRBJ2-1 | many | TRBV28 | TGTGCCAGCAGTTTATCCAGAGGGAACGATGAGCAGTTCTTC | CASSLSRGNDEQFF
- | TRBJ2-7 | - | TRBV7-6 | TGTGCCAGCAGCTCTACCGCCCCTGCCTACGAGCAGTACTTC | CASSSTAPAYEQYF
- | TRBJ1-1 | - | TRBV28 | TGTGCCAGCAGTTTAAGCACTGAAGCTTTCTTT | CASSLSTEAFF
- | TRBJ2-7 | - | TRBV9 | TGTGCCAGCAGCGTAGGTCCGAGCAGCGAGCAGTACTTC | CASSVGPSSEQYF
- | TRBJ2-7 | few | TRBV5-1 | TGCGCCAGCAGCTTGGCCGGGGACGTAAAAGGGAACGAGCAGTACTTC | CASSLAGDVKGNEQYF
- | TRBJ2-5 | once | TRBV5-1 | TGCGCCAGCAGCTTGGGTGAAGAGGGGACCCAGTACTTC | CASSLGEEGTQYF
TRBD1 | TRBJ2-7 | - | TRBV5-1 | TGCGCCAGCAGTCGGGACAGGGGGGACGAGCAGTACTTC | CASSRDRGDEQYF
TRBD2 | TRBJ2-7 | - | TRBV18 | TGTGCCAGCTCACCGGTAAGCCTAGCGGGGGGAAGCTACGAGCAGTACTTC | CASSPVSLAGGSYEQYF
- | TRBJ2-5 | - | TRBV2 | TGTGCCAGCAGTCAGCCCCAAGAGACCCAGTACTTC | CASSQPQETQYF
TRBD2 | TRBJ2-1 | - | TRBV5-1 | TGCGCCAGCACCCCCAGTAGCGGGGGCAACAATGAGCAGTTCTTC | CASTPSSGGNNEQFF
TRBD2 | TRBJ2-1 | - | TRBV6-1 | TGTGCCAGCAGATCTACCTCCGGGACTAGCCAGTTCTTC | CASRSTSGTSQFF
TRBD2 | TRBJ2-7 | - | TRBV23-1 | TGCGCCAGCACCCACGGGGGGGTGGTCGGCTTC | CASTHGGVVGF
- | TRBJ1-4 | many | TRBV5-1 | TGCGCCAGCAGATTTACACCCGCAACTAATGAAAAACTGTTTTTT | CASRFTPATNEKLFF
- | TRBJ2-3 | - | TRBV2 | TGTGCCAGCAATCGGGGAACCACCACAGATACGCAGTATTTT | CASNRGTTTDTQYF